The 31 T cell receptor beta chains below all came from one sample that was sequenced in a study of cytomegalovirus exposure and HLA in healthy donors. Amplification used 60 Vbeta primers and 13 Jbeta primers. The data were produced by immunoSEQ multiplex PCR, yet TCRdb's version contains in-frame clones alone and is incomplete. The sample has more than 100,000 clones, 75% to 85% seen once; the top ten hold 1%. Sequenced material: PBMCs. Receptors originate from a man aged 40-55 years in good health and CMV-seronegative.

The rearrangement joins TRBV27 to TRBJ2-3; perhaps TRBD1 as D (6 bases). Looked up from germline, CDR1 is MNHEY and CDR2 is SMNVEV (reference sequence). CDR3 length: 11 residues. The germline V and J ends were trimmed by 8 bases and 10 bases, with 13 bases remaining between them. CDR3 sequence: CASSKGVAQYF. DNA of the CDR3: TGTGCCAGCTCCAAGGGGGTGGCGCAGTATTTT.

This rearrangement joins TRBV28 to TRBJ1-5; D gene ambiguous. Trimming took 8 bases from V and 5 from J, leaving 10 bases between them. The CDR3 contains 12 residues. Germline-derived CDR1 and CDR2 are MDHEN and SYDVKM. CDR3 amino acids: CASDLEHQPQHF. CDR3 nucleotide sequence: TGTGCCAGCGATTTGGAGCATCAGCCCCAGCATTTT.

The chain employs TRBV5-1 and TRBJ2-5; D may be TRBD2 (7 bases). V shed 4 bases and J shed 5 bases, with 12 bases lying between them. CDR1 is SGHRS and CDR2 is YFSETQ in the germline V gene. The CDR3 length is 13 residues. The CDR3 spells CASSGRGGETQYF. The CDR3 nucleotides are TGCGCCAGCAGCGGCAGGGGAGGGGAGACCCAGTACTTC.

V and J are TRBV5-1 and TRBJ2-7, with a possible D match to TRBD1 (6 bases). Trimming stripped 4 bases from V and 2 bases from J, with 13 bases between. Germline-derived CDR1 and CDR2 are SGHRS and YFSETQ. CDR3 size: 14 residues. The CDR3 sequence: CASSPQGIAYEQYF. The DNA of the CDR3 is TGCGCCAGCAGCCCACAGGGTATTGCCTACGAGCAGTACTTC.

V is TRBV28 and J is TRBJ2-5; 8 nucleotides agree with TRBD2. CDR1 is MDHEN, CDR2 SYDVKM, per germline. The CDR3 covers 19 residues. V shed 4 bases and J 6 bases; nucleotides not matched to a gene: 22. CDR3 sequence: CASSSPSSLVREGKQTQYF. CDR3 DNA: TGTGCCAGCAGTTCCCCCTCCTCATTAGTACGGGAGGGCAAACAGACCCAGTACTTC.

A single count supports this clone. This sequence joins TRBV6-1 and TRBJ1-6; no firm D call. From germline, CDR1 is MNHNS and CDR2 SASEGT. Trimming removed 4 bases at V and 2 bases at J, with 3 bases between. The CDR3 has 13 residues. DNA for the CDR3: TGTGCCAGCAGTGGTACCTATAATTCACCCCTCCACTTT. It translates to CASSGTYNSPLHF.

This clone was counted only a few times. The rearrangement links TRBV7-8 to TRBJ2-7, with D maybe TRBD2 (6 bases). The CDR3 contains 14 residues. V lost 5 bases and J 4 bases, leaving 15 bases between the germline ends. Germline V gene sequence: CDR1 SGHVS, CDR2 FQNEAQ. The CDR3 protein is CASSLRDLLYEQYF. The CDR3 DNA reads as TGTGCCAGCAGCCTGCGGGACCTATTATACGAGCAGTACTTC.

The chain recombines TRBV27 with TRBJ1-5; 7 nucleotides match TRBD1. The CDR3 runs to 20 residues. V shed 4 bases and J 0 bases; nucleotides not matched to a gene: 18. Per germline, CDR1 MNHEY and CDR2 SMNVEV (reference sequence). The chain's CDR3 is CASSSQTQGNPSLSNQPQHF. The CDR3 DNA follows: TGTGCCAGCAGTTCCCAAACACAGGGGAATCCAAGCCTTAGCAATCAGCCCCAGCATTTT.

Of note for this clone: Sequence at one end of the junction differs from germline and may be a read error. The genes are TRBV11-2 and TRBJ1-4; tentatively, D is TRBD1 (6 bases). This CDR3 has 14 amino acids. Germline values: CDR1 SGHAT, CDR2 FQNNGV. Here the CDR3 DNA reads TGTGTCAGCAGCAGGACAGAGGGGCGGGAAAAACTGTTTTTT. Its translation is CVSSRTEGREKLFF. The entire variable domain, with the rest obtained from reference TRBV11-2 and TRBJ1-4, is as follows: EAGVAQSPRYKIIEKRQSVAFWCNPISGHATLYWYQQILGQGPKLLIQFQNNGVVDDSQLPKDRFSAERLKGVDSTLKIQPAKLEDSAVYLCVSSRTEGREKLFFGSGTQLSVL.

This chain connects TRBV19 to TRBJ2-1; a weak D match, TRBD1 (5 bases). V was cut by 4 bases and J by 8 bases, with 12 bases left in between. The CDR3 extends over 13 amino acids. Per germline, CDR1 LNHDA and CDR2 SQIVND (reference sequence). The CDR3 here is CASSTTGRDEQFF. In DNA, the CDR3 is TGTGCCAGTAGTACCACGGGCAGGGATGAGCAGTTCTTC.

V is TRBV19 and J is TRBJ2-7; D perhaps matches TRBD2 (6 bases). This CDR3 is 13 amino acids long. The germline V and J ends were trimmed by 3 bases and 4 bases, with 10 bases remaining between them. Germline V lookup: CDR1 LNHDA, CDR2 SQIVND (reference sequence). DNA for the CDR3: TGTGCCAGTAGTATGCAGGAGGGGTACGAGCAGTACTTC. Amino acid sequence: CASSMQEGYEQYF.

The genes are TRBV28 and TRBJ1-4; maybe TRBD1 (5 bases). This CDR3 contains 16 residues. Germline CDR1 and CDR2: MDHEN and SYDVKM. The ends were cut back, 5 bases at V and 4 bases at J, with 17 bases in the middle. DNA of the CDR3: TGTGCCAGCAGTGCCCACAGGAGTGGGGATAATGAAAAACTGTTTTTT. It specifies CASSAHRSGDNEKLFF.

The chain employs TRBV27 and TRBJ2-5, with D maybe TRBD2 (5 bases). CDR1 is MNHEY and CDR2 is SMNVEV in the germline V gene (reference sequence). This CDR3 comprises 15 residues. V lost 4 bases and J lost 5, with 17 bases in between. The CDR3 protein is CASSSNTDGVETQYF. The DNA of the CDR3 is TGTGCCAGCAGTTCCAACACGGACGGGGTGGAGACCCAGTACTTC.

This clone was observed once. The junction departs from the called germline gene at one end, perhaps through a read error. Other DNA sequences of this sample code for an identical CDR3. This chain connects TRBV7-9 to TRBJ2-7, with D unclear. From germline, CDR1 is SEHNR and CDR2 FQNEAQ (reference sequence). CDR3 length: 15 amino acids. CDR3 nucleotides: TGCGCCAGCAGCTTAGTTTCTGTCACTTCCTACGAGCAGTACTTC. Its protein is CASSLVSVTSYEQYF.

The V call is TRBV25-1, the J call TRBJ1-5; no firm D call. Trimming removed 4 bases at V and 11 bases at J, with 12 bases between. The length of the CDR3 is 12 residues. Germline lookup yields CDR1 MGHDK and CDR2 SYGVNS. The CDR3 region has the DNA TGTGCCAGCAGTGGCAAAACGGGTGCCCAGCATTTT. Translation gives CASSGKTGAQHF.

This clone was found once. This chain connects TRBV7-2 to TRBJ2-5; D perhaps matches TRBD2 (5 bases). From germline, CDR1 is SGHTA and CDR2 FQGNSA. Trimming took 5 bases from V and 2 from J, leaving 18 bases between them. This CDR3 has 16 amino acids. This chain's CDR3 is CASSRISAATQETQYF. CDR3 nucleotide sequence: TGTGCCAGCAGCCGGATCTCAGCGGCCACTCAAGAGACCCAGTACTTC.

The chain combines TRBV5-1 with TRBJ1-1; D not resolved. The ends were cut back, 1 base at V and 5 bases at J, with 12 bases in the middle. CDR1 SGHRS and CDR2 YFSETQ come from the germline V gene. This CDR3 has 14 amino acids. CDR3 nucleotides: TGCGCCAGCAGCTTGAACGCAGTGTATACTGAAGCTTTCTTT. Encoded protein: CASSLNAVYTEAFF.

In its sample, this clone was seen once. The chain couples TRBV9 to TRBJ2-3; no clear D gene. CDR1 is SGDLS, CDR2 YYNGEE, per germline. Between the trimmed V and J ends, which lost 0 bases and 2 bases, there was a span of 25 bases. The CDR3 has 20 amino acids. The CDR3 here is CASSVATPHWAPDTTDTQYF. The CDR3 coding sequence is TGTGCCAGCAGCGTAGCTACTCCACACTGGGCGCCTGACACCACAGATACGCAGTATTTT.

This clone was picked up a small number of times. This chain uses TRBV5-6 with TRBJ2-5; 10 bases map to TRBD1. CDR1 SGHDT and CDR2 YYEEEE come from the germline V gene. V was clipped by 4 bases and J by 5 bases; unmatched bases: 5. This CDR3 region has 14 residues. For the CDR3, the DNA is TGTGCCAGCAGCGGGACAGGGGACGGTGAGACCCAGTACTTC. Amino acids: CASSGTGDGETQYF. The full variable domain, in which reference TRBV5-6 and TRBJ2-5 provide the parts outside the CDR3, is DAGVTQSPTHLIKTRGQQVTLRCSPKSGHDTVSWYQQALGQGPQFIFQYYEEEERQRGNFPDRFSGHQFPNYSSELNVNALLLGDSALYLCASSGTGDGETQYFGPGTRLLVL.

The V and J genes are TRBV6-1 and TRBJ1-5; weak D call: TRBD1 (5 bases). The CDR3 covers 18 residues. Germline V gene data show CDR1 as MNHNS and CDR2 as SASEGT. Trimming cost V 3 bases and J 2 bases, with 20 bases left between them. CDR3 DNA sequence: TGTGCCAGCAGTGATCCGGACCGGGGAGGACACCGCAATCAGCCCCAGCATTTT. It encodes CASSDPDRGGHRNQPQHF.

The chain carries TRBV5-1 and TRBJ2-3; D is possibly TRBD1 (6 bases). The CDR3 extends over 13 amino acids. Germline CDR1 is SGHRS and CDR2 is YFSETQ. Trimming cost V 7 bases and J 2 bases, with 11 bases left between them. As DNA, the CDR3 is TGCGCCAGCTCTAACAGGGCCACAGATACGCAGTATTTT. It translates to CASSNRATDTQYF. The full variable domain, its missing parts supplied by reference TRBV5-1 and TRBJ2-3, is KAGVTQTPRYLIKTRGQQVTLSCSPISGHRSVSWYQQTPGQGLQFLFEYFSETQRNKGNFPGRFSGRQFSNSRSEMNVSTLELGDSALYLCASSNRATDTQYFGPGTRLTVL.

The CDR3 sequence is CASSPLPPGGSAGELFF. In nucleotides, the CDR3 is TGCGCCAGCAGCCCCCTTCCCCCAGGGGGAAGCGCCGGGGAGCTGTTTTTT. The V gene is TRBV5-1, the J gene TRBJ2-2, with 7 bases that match TRBD1. Per germline, CDR1 SGHRS and CDR2 YFSETQ. The J segment lost 6 bases and the V segment lost 4 bases, leaving 15 bases of the junction unmatched. The CDR3 loop spans 17 amino acids.

The chain carries TRBV5-1 and TRBJ2-1; weak D call: TRBD1 (6 bases). Between the trimmed V and J ends, which lost 2 bases and 0 bases, there was a span of 9 bases. Germline CDR1 and CDR2: SGHRS and YFSETQ. This CDR3 has 15 amino acids. Written as DNA, the CDR3 is TGCGCCAGCAGCTTTCAGGGGAACTCCTACAATGAGCAGTTCTTC. Translation: CASSFQGNSYNEQFF.

This clone was counted a few times. This chain links TRBV7-9 with TRBJ2-2; D might be TRBD2 (5 bases). Per the germline V gene, CDR1 is SEHNR and CDR2 is FQNEAQ (reference sequence). Between the trimmed V and J ends, which lost 8 bases and 2 bases, there was a span of 12 bases. The CDR3 is made up of 14 amino acids. CDR3 residues: CASLRELNTGELFF. The CDR3 nucleotides read TGTGCCAGCCTTCGGGAACTAAACACCGGGGAGCTGTTTTTT.

The CDR3 loop reads CASSEGQTSNQPQHF. In DNA form, the CDR3 reads TGTGCCAGCAGTGAAGGACAGACAAGCAATCAGCCCCAGCATTTT. The chain is built from TRBV6-1 and TRBJ1-5; D is perhaps TRBD1 (5 bases). The ends were cut back, 1 base at V and 1 base at J, with 8 bases in the middle. This CDR3 is 15 amino acids long. Germline V lookup: CDR1 MNHNS, CDR2 SASEGT.

This clone was detected a few times. The rearrangement joins TRBV7-9 to TRBJ2-7, with 10 bases lining up with TRBD2. Trimming took 5 bases from V and 5 from J; bases not matched to a gene: 15. CDR1 is SEHNR and CDR2 is FQNEAQ in the germline V gene (reference sequence). The CDR3 is 17 residues long. For the CDR3, the DNA is TGTGCCAGCAGCCGAGAGCATGGGCTAGCGGGGGTAAACGAGCAGTACTTC. Encoded protein: CASSREHGLAGVNEQYF. The entire variable domain, with the rest obtained from reference TRBV7-9 and TRBJ2-7, is as follows: DTGVSQNPRHKITKRGQNVTFRCDPISEHNRLYWYRQTLGQGPEFLTYFQNEAQLEKSRLLSDRFSAERPKGSFSTLEIQRTEQGDSAMYLCASSREHGLAGVNEQYFGPGTRLTVT.

V gene TRBV7-2 combines with J gene TRBJ2-5; a weak D match, TRBD1 (6 bases). From germline, CDR1 is SGHTA and CDR2 FQGNSA. The V end was cut by 1 base, the J end by 5 bases, with 14 bases between. The CDR3 covers 15 residues. The CDR3 spells CASSLEAGVEETQYF. CDR3 sequence (DNA): TGTGCCAGCAGCTTAGAGGCAGGGGTGGAGGAGACCCAGTACTTC.

This clone was found once. The chain is built from TRBV7-6 and TRBJ2-6; 10 positions match TRBD1. The junction had 9 bases not matched to a gene; V was cut back by 4 bases and J by 0 bases. This CDR3 has 19 amino acids. Germline V gives CDR1 SGHVS, CDR2 FNYEAQ. The CDR3 DNA reads TGTGCCAGCAGCTCGTCCCGGGACAGGGGCGACTCTGGGGCCAACGTCCTGACTTTC. Protein product: CASSSSRDRGDSGANVLTF. The variable domain in full, completed from reference TRBV7-6 and TRBJ2-6, reads GAGVSQSPRYKVTKRGQDVALRCDPISGHVSLYWYRQALGQGPEFLTYFNYEAQQDKSGLPNDRFSAERPEGSISTLTIQRTEQRDSAMYRCASSSSRDRGDSGANVLTFGAGSRLTVL.

The gene calls are TRBV6-1 and TRBJ1-2, with D possibly matching TRBD1 (5 bases). Trimming shortened V by 6 bases and J by 6 bases, and 14 bases separated the two germline ends. Looked up from germline, CDR1 is MNHNS and CDR2 is SASEGT. CDR3 length: 13 residues. DNA for the CDR3: TGTGCCAGCAGGCACGGACATCCAGATGGCTACACCTTC. Translated: CASRHGHPDGYTF.

This rearrangement joins TRBV28 to TRBJ2-5, with a weak D call TRBD2 (5 bases). V was trimmed by 5 bases and J by 1 base, leaving 11 bases between them. This CDR3 has 14 amino acids. Germline lookup yields CDR1 MDHEN and CDR2 SYDVKM. CDR3 residues: CASSPPSGQETQYF. CDR3 nucleotides: TGTGCCAGCAGTCCCCCAAGCGGCCAAGAGACCCAGTACTTC.

This clone turned up a few times. This chain uses TRBV29-1 with TRBJ2-5, with D possibly being TRBD1 (5 bases). Deletions cut 2 bases from V and 4 bases from J, with 11 bases between. This CDR3 has 13 residues. In germline, CDR1 is SQVTM, CDR2 ANQGSEA. The CDR3 loop reads CSVELRQGETQYF. DNA for the CDR3: TGCAGCGTTGAATTGCGTCAGGGAGAGACCCAGTACTTC.